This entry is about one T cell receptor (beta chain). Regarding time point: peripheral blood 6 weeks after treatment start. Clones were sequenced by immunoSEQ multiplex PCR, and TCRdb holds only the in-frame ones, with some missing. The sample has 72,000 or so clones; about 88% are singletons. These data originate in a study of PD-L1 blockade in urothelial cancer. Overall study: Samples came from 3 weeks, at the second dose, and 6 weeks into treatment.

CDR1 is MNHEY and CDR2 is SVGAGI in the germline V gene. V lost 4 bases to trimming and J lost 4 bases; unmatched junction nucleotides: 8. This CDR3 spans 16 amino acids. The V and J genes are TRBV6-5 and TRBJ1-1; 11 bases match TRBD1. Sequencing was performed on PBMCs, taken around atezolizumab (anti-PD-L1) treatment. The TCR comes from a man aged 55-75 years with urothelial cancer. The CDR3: CASSWSDRGLGTEAFF. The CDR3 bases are TGTGCCAGCAGTTGGTCGGACAGGGGGCTGGGCACTGAAGCTTTCTTT.